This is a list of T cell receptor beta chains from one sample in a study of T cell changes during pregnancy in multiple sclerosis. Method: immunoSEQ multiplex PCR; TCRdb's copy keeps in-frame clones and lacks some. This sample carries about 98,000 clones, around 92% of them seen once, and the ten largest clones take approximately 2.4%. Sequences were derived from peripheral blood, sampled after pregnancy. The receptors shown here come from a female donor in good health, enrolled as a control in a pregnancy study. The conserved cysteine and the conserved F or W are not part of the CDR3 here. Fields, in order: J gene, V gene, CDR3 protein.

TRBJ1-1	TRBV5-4	ASSLTDSTEAF
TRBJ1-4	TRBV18	ASSPRDSNEKLF
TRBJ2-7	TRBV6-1	ASKPGQGGIYEQY
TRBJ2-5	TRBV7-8	ASSYDRGETQY
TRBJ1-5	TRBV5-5	ASSPITGGLNQPQH
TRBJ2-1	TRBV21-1	ASSHGTSGPVSNEQF
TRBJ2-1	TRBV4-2	ASSIRLAGGPTEQF
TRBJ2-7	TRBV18	ASSRETGRNEQY
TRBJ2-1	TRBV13	ASSFRGGLGEQF
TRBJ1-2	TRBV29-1	SVGHSYGYT
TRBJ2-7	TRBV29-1	SVEDRGRNEQY
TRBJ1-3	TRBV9	ASSVWPTGSAGNTIY
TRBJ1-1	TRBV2	ASSERGWNTEAF
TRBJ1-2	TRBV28	ASSLSYGYT
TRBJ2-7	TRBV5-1	ASSLLAGSRPTTNEQY
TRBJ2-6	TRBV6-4	ASTPVAGANVLT
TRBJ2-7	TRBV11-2	ASSSQGGGYEQY
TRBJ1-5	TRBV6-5	ASRLGTDRGQPQH
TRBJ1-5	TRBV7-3	ASSPTGSEQPQH
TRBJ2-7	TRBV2	ASSGGAGEQY
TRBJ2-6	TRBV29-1	SARADTGANVLT
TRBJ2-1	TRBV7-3	ASSLSADWSSYNEQF
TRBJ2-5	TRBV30	AWSVGGAQETQY
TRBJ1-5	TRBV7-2	ASSSGQGRNQPQH
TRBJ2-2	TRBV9	ASSAGTGLTGELF
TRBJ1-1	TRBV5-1	ASSYTRNTEAF
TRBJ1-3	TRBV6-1	ASSRDGGKGNTIY
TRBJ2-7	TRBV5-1	ASSPVNNYEQY
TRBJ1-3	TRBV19	ASSGTAGNTIY
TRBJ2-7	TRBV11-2	ASSPGTGVRYEQY
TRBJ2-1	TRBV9	ASTDPGRLAGIINNEQF
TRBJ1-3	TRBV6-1	ASSEAGTAGNTIY
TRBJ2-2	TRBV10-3	AISEVRDTGELF
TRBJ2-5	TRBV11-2	ASSTTSGGAWETQY
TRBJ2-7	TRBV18	ASSPPGLADYEQY
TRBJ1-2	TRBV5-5	ASSLGTTNYGYT
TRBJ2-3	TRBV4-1	ASSQVGSGDTDTQY
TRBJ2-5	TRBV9	ASSNYGGGGETQY
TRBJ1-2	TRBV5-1	ASSPAGGDYGYT
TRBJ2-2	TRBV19	ASSGLRGNKGELF
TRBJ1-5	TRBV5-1	ASSLDGSSNQPQH
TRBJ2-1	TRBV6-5	ASSPGQIYNEQF
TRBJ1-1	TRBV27	ASRRYGTAEAF
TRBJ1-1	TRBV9	ASSVDQGLGTEAF
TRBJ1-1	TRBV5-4	ASSRQTTENTEAF
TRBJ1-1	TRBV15	ATSGDRGVTEAF
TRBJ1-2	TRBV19	ASSIVRDLGYGYT
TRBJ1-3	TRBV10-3	AISPIKPRQGAALLY
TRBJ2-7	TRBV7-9	ASRPDSNSYEQY
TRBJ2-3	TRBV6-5	ASSSLAGGTDTQY
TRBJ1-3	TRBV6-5	ASRAEISGNTIY